This is a list of T cell receptor beta chains from one sample in a study of blood T cell repertoires in COVID-19. Generated by immunoSEQ multiplex PCR, the TCRdb table keeps only in-frame clones and is missing some. The sample includes 250,000 to 300,000 clones, approximately 86% of them seen just once. The sequencing sample was made of peripheral blood. These receptors all stem from a man aged 30-40 years with active or convalescent COVID-19. Both conserved end residues are part of each CDR3. The D gene is left open where the match is weak. Size tells how often a clone was seen (once, few, many) or the class of an expanded clone, and some rows leave it out.

v_call: TRBV29-1
j_call: TRBJ1-2
clone_size: .
d_call: .
cdr3_nt: TGCAGCGTTGAACTGTACAGCTATGGCTACACCTTC
cdr3_aa: CSVELYSYGYTF

v_call: TRBV5-1
j_call: TRBJ2-3
clone_size: .
d_call: TRBD2
cdr3_nt: TGCGCCAGCAGCTTGGCCAACCGGGGCGGGGGGTACACAGATACGCAGTATTTT
cdr3_aa: CASSLANRGGGYTDTQYF

v_call: TRBV18
j_call: TRBJ2-5
clone_size: once
d_call: .
cdr3_nt: TGTGCCAGCTCACCAGTCAGGGCGGAAGAGACCCAGTACTTC
cdr3_aa: CASSPVRAEETQYF

v_call: TRBV5-1
j_call: TRBJ2-7
clone_size: .
d_call: .
cdr3_nt: TGCGCCAGCAGCTTTACAGCCTACCCCTACGAGCAGTACTTC
cdr3_aa: CASSFTAYPYEQYF

v_call: TRBV5-1
j_call: TRBJ1-6
clone_size: .
d_call: .
cdr3_nt: TGCGCCAGCAGCCGGGGACTGGATTCACCCCTCCACTTT
cdr3_aa: CASSRGLDSPLHF

v_call: TRBV7-2
j_call: TRBJ2-3
clone_size: .
d_call: .
cdr3_nt: TGTGCCAGCAGCTTAGTGGCGGGGGCCAGCACAGATACGCAGTATTTT
cdr3_aa: CASSLVAGASTDTQYF

v_call: TRBV5-6
j_call: TRBJ1-2
clone_size: few
d_call: .
cdr3_nt: TGTGCCAGCAGTACGGACAGAATCTATGGCTACACCTTC
cdr3_aa: CASSTDRIYGYTF

v_call: TRBV3-1/TRBV3-2
j_call: TRBJ1-1
clone_size: .
d_call: .
cdr3_nt: TGTGCCAGCAGCCAAGCTACAGGGTTCACTGAAGCTTTCTTT
cdr3_aa: CASSQATGFTEAFF

v_call: TRBV9
j_call: TRBJ2-7
clone_size: .
d_call: .
cdr3_nt: TGTGCCAGCAGCGCCCTCACCGCGGAAATAAGCTCCTACGAGCAGTACTTC
cdr3_aa: CASSALTAEISSYEQYF

v_call: TRBV6-2/TRBV6-3
j_call: TRBJ2-5
clone_size: .
d_call: .
cdr3_nt: TGTGCCAGCAGTTCTGGCAGAGAGACCCAGTACTTC
cdr3_aa: CASSSGRETQYF

v_call: TRBV10-1
j_call: TRBJ2-3
clone_size: .
d_call: TRBD1
cdr3_nt: TGCGCCAGCTTTGGACTCCTATCTCCGGGACAGGGGACAGATACGCAGTATTTT
cdr3_aa: CASFGLLSPGQGTDTQYF

v_call: TRBV6-5
j_call: TRBJ2-2
clone_size: .
d_call: .
cdr3_nt: TGTGCCAGCAGCGGGGGATCGTTCGGGGAGCTGTTTTTT
cdr3_aa: CASSGGSFGELFF

v_call: TRBV15
j_call: TRBJ2-3
clone_size: .
d_call: TRBD1
cdr3_nt: TGTGCCACCGAACACAGGGGGGACACAGATACGCAGTATTTT
cdr3_aa: CATEHRGDTDTQYF

v_call: TRBV14
j_call: TRBJ2-1
clone_size: .
d_call: TRBD2
cdr3_nt: TGTGCCAGCAGCCAAGTTATGGCGGGGGGGCAGTTCTTC
cdr3_aa: CASSQVMAGGQFF

v_call: TRBV27
j_call: TRBJ2-5
clone_size: once
d_call: TRBD2
cdr3_nt: TGTGCCAGCAAATCGCTAGCGGTCGGTAGAGAGACCCAGTACTTC
cdr3_aa: CASKSLAVGRETQYF

v_call: TRBV10-3
j_call: TRBJ2-7
clone_size: .
d_call: TRBD1
cdr3_nt: TGTGCCACCCGGGACAGGGCGGCAGACGAGCAGTACTTC
cdr3_aa: CATRDRAADEQYF

v_call: TRBV27
j_call: TRBJ1-2
clone_size: .
d_call: TRBD1
cdr3_nt: TGTGCCAGCAGGGGACAGGGAATTTACTATGGCTACACCTTC
cdr3_aa: CASRGQGIYYGYTF

v_call: TRBV5-1
j_call: TRBJ2-5
clone_size: .
d_call: .
cdr3_nt: TGCGCCAGCAGCAAAGTACAGGAAAACCAAGAGACCCAGTACTTC
cdr3_aa: CASSKVQENQETQYF

v_call: TRBV5-1
j_call: TRBJ1-3
clone_size: .
d_call: .
cdr3_nt: TGCGCCAGCAGCCTGAACCCCGTTGGGAGCACGGGGGACACCATATATTTT
cdr3_aa: CASSLNPVGSTGDTIYF

v_call: TRBV19
j_call: TRBJ1-1
clone_size: .
d_call: TRBD1
cdr3_nt: TGTGCCAGTAGTAAGGGACAGGGTTTTTTAAACACTGAAGCTTTCTTT
cdr3_aa: CASSKGQGFLNTEAFF

v_call: TRBV5-6
j_call: TRBJ1-2
clone_size: once
d_call: .
cdr3_nt: TGTGCCAGCAGCTTGAGGGGTGGCTACACCTTC
cdr3_aa: CASSLRGGYTF